Included here is one TCR beta chain sequence, with context. What it binds is unknown. The data stem from a study of cytomegalovirus exposure and HLA in healthy donors. PCR amplification relied on 60 Vbeta primers (plus 13 Jbeta primers). The data were produced by immunoSEQ multiplex PCR, yet TCRdb's version contains in-frame clones alone and is incomplete. The repertoire table contains some 72,000 clones. CDR1 and CDR2 from the germline V gene are MRHNA and SNTAGT. V lost 2 bases to trimming and J lost 5 bases; unmatched junction nucleotides: 1. CDR3 length equals 15 residues. Healthy bone marrow donors made up the cohort. Points from the study as a whole: Accurate prediction of most subjects' HLA-A and HLA-B alleles from TCR beta sequences was reported. A further, later analysis showed that HLA-associated TCR beta chains (compared with equally common others) were more clonally expanded. Some TCR beta chains (164 of them) were listed as cytomegalovirus-associated.

The V call is TRBV6-4, the J call TRBJ2-1, with 12 positions matching TRBD1. Sample: PBMCs. This clonotype originated in a man aged 25-40 years in good health and CMV-seronegative. CDR3 sequence: CASSDGTGGNNEQFF. The CDR3 bases are TGTGCCAGCAGTGACGGGACAGGGGGCAACAATGAGCAGTTCTTC.